These 20 T cell receptor beta chains were all obtained from the same sample, sequenced in a study of shared clonotypes between healthy human individuals. The repertoire was sequenced with immunoSEQ multiplex PCR; TCRdb's copy has only in-frame clones and lacks some. The top ten hold 0.11% of the sample, which has nearly 600,000 clones, around 95% seen once. Naive CD8 cells, CD45RO-negative and positively selected for CCR7, excluded terminally differentiated effector memory CD45RA+ cells. Sequenced input: naive CD8+ T cells sorted from blood. Source of these receptors: a woman in her thirties in good health.

The chain recombines TRBV10-3 with TRBJ1-1; the D is unclear. Germline values: CDR1 ENHRY, CDR2 SYGVKD. V gave up 6 bases and J gave up 1 base, with 12 bases separating them. This CDR3 is built from 14 residues. In DNA, the CDR3 is TGTGCCATCAGGACTCCGGGCCAGAACACTGAAGCTTTCTTT. It translates to CAIRTPGQNTEAFF.

This rearrangement joins TRBV5-1 to TRBJ2-3; D is ambiguous. Trimming stripped 5 bases from V and 2 bases from J, with 12 bases between. Germline CDR1 reads SGHRS; CDR2 reads YFSETQ. The CDR3 covers 14 residues. This chain's CDR3 is CASRELWDTDTQYF. The DNA of the CDR3 is TGCGCCAGCAGGGAACTATGGGACACAGATACGCAGTATTTT.

J is TRBJ2-1 and V is TRBV7-9; 14 bases line up with TRBD2. CDR1 is SEHNR, CDR2 FQNEAQ, per germline (reference sequence). Trimming removed 5 bases from V and 7 bases from J; junction bases left unmatched: 10. The CDR3 consists of 17 residues. CDR3 amino acids: CASSHRGTSGRGNEQFF. The CDR3 nucleotides are TGTGCCAGCAGCCACAGAGGGACTAGCGGGAGAGGGAATGAGCAGTTCTTC.

The gene calls are TRBV11-2 and TRBJ1-1; D gene ambiguous. V was cut by 1 base and J by 11 bases, with 14 bases left in between. Germline CDR1 is SGHAT and CDR2 is FQNNGV. The CDR3 length is 13 residues. CDR3 sequence reads: CASSLGEIAEAFF. The CDR3 bases are TGTGCCAGCAGCTTAGGCGAGATAGCGGAGGCTTTCTTT.

V is TRBV27 and J is TRBJ2-7, with D tentatively TRBD1 or TRBD2 (5 bases each). The V and J ends lost 5 bases and 3 bases respectively, with 20 bases between them. The CDR3 sequence is 16 residues long. From germline, CDR1 is MNHEY and CDR2 SMNVEV (reference sequence). In DNA, the CDR3 is TGTGCCAGCAGTAGGCCAGCGAGGGACGGCAACTACGAGCAGTACTTC. Protein: CASSRPARDGNYEQYF.

The chain has TRBV11-2 and TRBJ2-7; weak D call: TRBD2 (6 bases). V was clipped by 5 bases and J by 1 base, with 18 bases between them. Germline loops: CDR1 SGHAT, CDR2 FQNNGV. This CDR3 is built from 16 residues. CDR3 region: CASSPSRGARSYEQYF. The CDR3 DNA follows: TGTGCCAGCAGCCCGTCACGCGGGGCTAGGTCCTACGAGCAGTACTTC.

About this clone: At the DNA level, this CDR3 is encoded by other sequences in the same sample as well. The chain recombines TRBV6-5 with TRBJ1-1, with TRBD1 matching over 7 bases. V dropped 2 bases and J dropped 8; count of bases not matched to a gene: 5. The CDR3 length is 13 residues. Germline V gives CDR1 MNHEY, CDR2 SVGAGI. Here the CDR3 DNA reads TGTGCCAGCAGTTACGGGACAGCCACCGAAGCTTTCTTT. Its translation is CASSYGTATEAFF.

The gene calls are TRBV29-1 and TRBJ2-1; D unclear. CDR3 length equals 12 residues. Germline lookup yields CDR1 SQVTM and CDR2 ANQGSEA. Trimming pared 6 bases from V and 1 base from J, leaving 7 bases between. This CDR3 reads CSVPLSYNEQFF. CDR3 bases: TGCAGCGTCCCGCTTTCCTACAATGAGCAGTTCTTC.

The CDR3 sequence is CASSDPEETIPSGTQYF. DNA for the CDR3: TGTGCCAGCAGCGACCCAGAAGAGACAATCCCTTCCGGGACCCAGTACTTC. The chain recombines TRBV28 with TRBJ2-5; D gene uncertain. Trimming removed 6 bases from V and 7 bases from J, with 27 bases in between. CDR3 length: 17 amino acids. CDR1 and CDR2 (germline): MDHEN, SYDVKM. The complete variable domain, with remaining parts taken from reference TRBV28 and TRBJ2-5, reads DVKVTQSSRYLVKRTGEKVFLECVQDMDHENMFWYRQDPGLGLRLIYFSYDVKMKEKGDIPEGYSVSREKKERFSLILESASTNQTSMYLCASSDPEETIPSGTQYFGPGTRLLVL.

The chain is built from TRBV2 and TRBJ1-3; 10 bases are a match to TRBD1. The J segment lost 0 bases and the V segment lost 10 bases, leaving 15 bases of the junction unmatched. This CDR3 has 18 residues. Germline V CDR1 and CDR2: SNHLY, FYNNEI. CDR3 in amino acids: CATFSWTGGGSSGNTIYF. CDR3 sequence (DNA): TGTGCCACCTTCTCCTGGACAGGGGGGGGAAGCTCTGGAAACACCATATATTTT. The full variable domain, in which reference TRBV2 and TRBJ1-3 provide the parts outside the CDR3, is EPEVTQTPSHQVTQMGQEVILRCVPISNHLYFYWYRQILGQKVEFLVSFYNNEISEKSEIFDDQFSVERPDGSNFTLKIRSTKLEDSAMYFCATFSWTGGGSSGNTIYFGEGSWLTVV.

The chain has TRBV4-1 and TRBJ2-7; 11 bases agree with TRBD2. The ends lost 1 base at V and 0 bases at J; junction bases unmatched: 2. The CDR3 extends over 16 amino acids. Per the germline V gene, CDR1 is MGHRA and CDR2 is YSYEKL. The chain's CDR3 is CASSQVSGRVSYEQYF. CDR3 sequence (DNA): TGCGCCAGCAGCCAAGTTAGCGGGAGGGTCTCCTACGAGCAGTACTTC.

This chain joins TRBV15 and TRBJ2-6; D possibly corresponds to TRBD2 (6 bases). The CDR3 covers 18 residues. Looked up from germline, CDR1 is LNHNV and CDR2 is YYDKDF (reference sequence). V was trimmed by 3 bases and J by 4 bases, leaving 19 bases between them. CDR3 amino acids: CATSSIRDGGPGANVLTF. CDR3 in DNA: TGTGCCACCAGCAGTATCCGGGACGGGGGACCCGGGGCCAACGTCCTGACTTTC.

The chain combines TRBV14 with TRBJ2-7; TRBD2 matches at 9 bases. CDR1 is SGHDN, CDR2 FVKESK, per germline. This CDR3 is built from 14 residues. The ends lost 4 bases at V and 2 bases at J; junction bases unmatched: 3. CDR3 region: CASSPVAGAYEQYF. CDR3 DNA: TGTGCCAGCAGCCCCGTAGCGGGGGCCTACGAGCAGTACTTC.

V is TRBV5-6 and J is TRBJ2-5; tentative D call: TRBD2 (5 bases). The CDR3 runs to 14 residues. The V end was cut by 5 bases, the J end by 1 base, with 12 bases between. Germline V gives CDR1 SGHDT, CDR2 YYEEEE. The CDR3 sequence: CASRSRRTQETQYF. The CDR3 nucleotides read TGTGCCAGCAGGTCGAGGAGGACCCAAGAGACCCAGTACTTC.

The chain employs TRBV10-2 and TRBJ2-7; 10 positions match TRBD1. This CDR3 spans 14 amino acids. Germline trimming cut 6 bases from V and 0 bases from J; bases unmatched to any gene: 2. Germline CDR1 WSHSY, CDR2 SAAADI. The CDR3 nucleotides read TGCGCCAGCAGGGACAGGGGGAGCTCCTACGAGCAGTACTTC. Translated, it gives CASRDRGSSYEQYF.

The chain recombines TRBV2 with TRBJ2-3; 13 bases map to TRBD2. The CDR3 loop spans 15 amino acids. Germline CDR1 and CDR2: SNHLY and FYNNEI. Germline trimming cut 6 bases from V and 4 bases from J; bases unmatched to any gene: 4. CDR3 region: CASRPGLAGSDTQYF. The CDR3 nucleotides are TGTGCCAGCAGACCGGGACTAGCGGGATCAGATACGCAGTATTTT.

The genes are TRBV28 and TRBJ1-2; possibly TRBD1 for D (5 bases). The CDR3 loop spans 14 amino acids. Germline V lookup: CDR1 MDHEN, CDR2 SYDVKM. V was pared by 8 bases and J by 2 bases, with 15 bases between. The CDR3 protein is CASFPSGGNYGYTF. CDR3 DNA: TGTGCCAGCTTTCCCTCGGGGGGGAACTATGGCTACACCTTC.

The chain is built from TRBV7-9 and TRBJ2-1; 12 bases line up with TRBD2. The CDR3 sequence is 17 residues long. With 6 bases clipped from V and 4 bases from J, the junction kept 10 bases outside the gene matches. Germline assignment: CDR1 SEHNR and CDR2 FQNEAQ (reference sequence). CDR3 amino acids: CASRPTPGTSGYNEQFF. CDR3 DNA: TGTGCCAGCAGACCCACTCCCGGGACTAGCGGGTACAATGAGCAGTTCTTC.

The chain couples TRBV27 to TRBJ2-7; 11 nucleotides line up with TRBD2. CDR1 is MNHEY, CDR2 SMNVEV, per germline (reference sequence). There are 16 residues in the CDR3. Losses at the gene ends were 5 bases for V and 0 bases for J; bases not matched to a gene: 6. CDR3 DNA sequence: TGTGCCAGCAGTACCGGACTAGCGGGCCACTCCTACGAGCAGTACTTC. Encoded protein: CASSTGLAGHSYEQYF.

The chain joins TRBV13 to TRBJ1-1; a possible D gene is TRBD1 (5 bases). There are 13 residues in the CDR3. Per the germline V gene, CDR1 is PRHDT and CDR2 is FYEKMQ (reference sequence). The CDR3 DNA sequence: TGTGCGACGCTGGGGCCCGGGAACACTGAAGCTTTCTTT. Translating gives CATLGPGNTEAFF.